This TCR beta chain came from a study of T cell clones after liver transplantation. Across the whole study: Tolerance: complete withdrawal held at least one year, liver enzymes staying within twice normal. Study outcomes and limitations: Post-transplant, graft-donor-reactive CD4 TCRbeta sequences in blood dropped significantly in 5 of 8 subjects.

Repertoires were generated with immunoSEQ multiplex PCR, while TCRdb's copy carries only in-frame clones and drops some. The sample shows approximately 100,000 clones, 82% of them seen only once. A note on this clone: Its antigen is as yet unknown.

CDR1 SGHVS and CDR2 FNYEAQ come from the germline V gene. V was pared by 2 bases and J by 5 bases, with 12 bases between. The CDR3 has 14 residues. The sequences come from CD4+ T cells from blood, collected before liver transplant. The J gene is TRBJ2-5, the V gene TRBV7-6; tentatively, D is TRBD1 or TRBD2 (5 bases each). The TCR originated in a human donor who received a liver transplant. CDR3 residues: CASSLSGTLETQYF. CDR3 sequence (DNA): TGTGCCAGCAGCTTATCAGGGACGCTGGAGACCCAGTACTTC.